This T cell receptor (beta chain) was captured by sequencing in a study of cytomegalovirus exposure and HLA in healthy donors (TCRdb year 2017). About the investigation overall: An earlier analysis of fewer than 750 of the donors reported 276 Gb of sequence data and around 110 million unique TCR beta sequences obtained from approximately 180 million T cells. Donor age, sex, ethnicity and CMV serostatus were compiled alongside the repertoire data. Rather than using new phenotypic data, the later analysis identified candidate immune exposures from TCR beta sequences and from how often those sequences occurred across donors. Every discovery cohort repertoire had been produced on one sequencing platform. To predict cytomegalovirus infection status, the study combined high-throughput TCR immunosequencing, statistical association of individual TCRs with disease status, and machine learning. About 320 gigabases of sequencing data and 70 million to 100 million unique TCR sequences were included in an early release covering 550 to 650 HLA-typed donors. In an earlier analysis of 550 to 700 of the donors, high-throughput TCR beta sequencing was used to judge whether each TCR beta V gene segment behaved as functional or pseudogenic. A separate validation cohort of 90 to 150 different subjects was used in addition to the 666-subject first cohort. The study used immunosequencing to profile the T cell repertoires of 670 or so subjects and linked those repertoires to cytomegalovirus serostatus. About 5 DR-DQ haplotypes were handled as single units for association and clustering, since linkage in the cohort was strong. The aim of the study was to test whether cataloging public T cell receptors could identify signatures of past pathogen exposure. Both class I and class II loci were covered by HLA typing, at four-digit resolution. A later analysis re-examined previously published TCR beta repertoires from 500 to 700 donors and added high-resolution HLA genotyping to investigate patterns of TCR occurrence. Among some 410 genotyped donors of the cohort, an average of roughly 240,000 unique TCR beta nucleotide sequences were sequenced per donor, roughly 18% of them non-productive. A later genetic analysis used genome-wide SNP genotypes for about 65% of the 666 donors, treating that subset as a discovery cohort. The number of donors typed differed by locus, with roughly 629-640 for A, B, C, DRB1 and DQB1, 522 for DQA1, over 600 for DPA1, and about 450 for DPB1. Among the roughly 410 genotyped donors, approximately 76% belonged to the genetic ancestry cluster associated with self-reported Caucasian donors. On the study overall, not on this receptor specifically: A group of highly shared sequence variants was considered likely to be a technical artifact of the sequencing pipeline. Some IMGT-functional V segments, including TRBV6-2 and TRBV6-3, could not be told apart with the 87-base-pair reads, so those segments were excluded. Sequencing depth was assumed to be roughly uniform across donors in the presence/absence analyses, though that assumption may not hold. Linkage disequilibrium might explain the correlated functional status among segregating V segments, but an unknown experimental factor could not be excluded. The earlier analysis of approximately 540 of the donors excluded fewer than 20 rarely observed V segments, including chromosome 9 orphons, because counts were too low. A few of the identified cytomegalovirus-associated TCR beta chains were confirmed in vitro to be specific for cytomegalovirus antigens. This cohort had only TCR beta chains sequenced, and the lack of alpha or paired-chain data limited which features could be detected. In an earlier analysis of some 640 of the donors, most TCR beta V segments were observed in productive rearrangements about 90% or about 30% of the time, broadly matching IMGT annotations. The classifier was reported to diagnose cytomegalovirus status with high specificity and sensitivity in both the original and validation cohorts. A further reported finding was that TCR beta sequences accurately predicted the HLA-A and HLA-B alleles for most subjects in the first cohort. Specific HLA alleles were associated with 18,000 or so TCR beta sequences at a false discovery rate of 0.05 in a later analysis. According to the authors, the approach could potentially be generalized to other disease states and immunological phenotypes. While some public TCRs were present in many individuals, most TCR sequences turned up only very rarely across donors. In a later analysis, several top co-occurrence clusters were reported to appear linked to parvovirus B19, influenza, CMV and Epstein-Barr virus. A later analysis found that TCR association rates varied across HLA loci, with DRB1 alleles showing the most associated TCRs and HLA-C alleles the fewest. A total of fewer than 200 TCR beta chains were listed by the study as associated with cytomegalovirus. Assigning TCR associations to individual alleles was difficult when HLA alleles, especially DR and DQ, strongly co-occurred. According to a later genetic analysis, donors in an Asian-associated ancestry cluster had fewer N-insertions in productive TCRs than the approximately 700-donor mean. In a later analysis, HLA-associated TCR beta chains showed more clonal expansion and lower generation probabilities than non-associated chains that were equally common. According to a later analysis, most CMV-associated TCR beta chains appeared to be HLA-restricted, and the HLA associations seemed to be driven largely by CMV exposure. Because HLA typing was missing for some donors at each locus, association tests included only the typed subset. V-gene and J-gene trimming of TCR beta chains was associated with a missense DCLRE1C variant in a later genetic analysis, and the association was replicated in an independent cohort. CMV serostatus was the only immune exposure information available for the cohort.

With respect to this clone: Its binding antigen is unknown. No base quality information exists; no much larger clone differs at one position.

The cohort consisted of 600 to 750 healthy bone marrow donors. Cohort members were all nominally healthy when sampled, although unrecorded immune exposures were likely present. The donor tested CMV seronegative, placing the donor among the 352 seronegative members of the cohort. A peripheral blood sample was collected from each donor, and TCR beta sequencing was performed on peripheral blood mononuclear cells. Genomic DNA extraction from the blood cell samples was performed with the Qiagen DNeasy Blood Extraction Kit. Library preparation was by the immunoSEQ multiplex PCR assay. For the multiplex PCR, a mixture combining 60 forward primers for TCR Vbeta segments and 13 reverse primers for TCR Jbeta segments was used. The CDR3 region of rearranged TCR beta genes was amplified from genomic DNA by a multiplex PCR assay. Amplified TCR beta libraries were sequenced as 87-base-pair reads on the Illumina HiSeq System. Per the original workflow: In a later analysis, tens of millions of unique TCR beta chains were counted across the 690 or so repertoires, and roughly 9.9 million of these chains were shared by at least two donors. Raw reads were error-corrected and collapsed into unique sequences by a nearest-neighbor algorithm in which closely related sequences were merged to remove PCR and sequencing errors. CDR3 sequences were aligned to IMGT reference sequences to assign V, D and J gene segments. For a sequence to be retained, a match of at least six nucleotides to both a V gene segment and a J gene segment was required. A rearrangement was called productive if the CDR3 had no stop codons and remained in frame with V and J, and every other rearrangement was called non-productive. Following IMGT convention, CDR3 was defined as the stretch from the second conserved V-encoded cysteine to the conserved J-encoded phenylalanine. The earlier analysis of about 570 of the donors excluded any sequence lacking an unambiguous match to a single V gene segment. An earlier analysis of 587 of the donors called V segments functional above 56.7% productive rearrangements and segregating when the between-donor standard deviation exceeded 5%. To diagnose cytomegalovirus status from the catalog of TCR beta chain sequences, a statistical classification framework was built. A later analysis assigned V and J genes by comparing TCR nucleotide sequences with IMGT/GENE-DB human TR gene sequences. In a later analysis, CDR3 sequences and most-parsimonious VDJ recombination scenarios were assigned using the TCRdist pipeline. In a later analysis, every TCR beta chain was defined by the combination of its CDR3 amino acid sequence and its V-gene family, and reads without a unique V-gene family were dropped. In a later analysis, around 650 highly shared, low-generation-probability nucleotide sequences were removed to address suspected cross-contamination and a sequencing artifact. For each public chain, a later analysis derived a clonal expansion index from normalized ranks of inferred template counts within each repertoire. Generation probabilities in a later analysis came from a VDJ recombination model fitted to out-of-frame rearrangements, and those results were checked against IGoR. In a later analysis, hypergeometric tests were used to score TCR-TCR, TCR-HLA and TCR-CMV co-occurrence, with a repertoire-size bias correction applied to TCR pairs. In a later analysis, false discovery rates were estimated by permuting HLA or CMV assignments 20 times. In a later analysis, co-occurring TCRs were grouped with DBSCAN, and TCRdist sequence similarity was added when clustering was performed within HLA-allele-positive subsets. For co-occurrence clustering, repertoires with fewer than 30,000 or more than 120,000 public chains were excluded, along with four to six repertoires with anomalous nucleotide sharing. Entries here come from immuneACCESS through TCRdb and include only in-frame sequences with V and J called. Some clones fail to appear in such tables; in the studies checked, an unresolved V gene covers under half of the shortfall, and the cause of the remainder is unknown. The DNA gave D and trimming, while V, J and clone size come from that table. The sample records 120,000 to 150,000 clones, approximately 80% of which are singletons. The ten largest account for approximately 2.4% of the sample.

The junction shows trimming of 2 bases on V and 6 bases on J, and the gene matches do not reach 8 bases of it. The cysteine opens and the phenylalanine closes a CDR3 of 14 amino acids. The kept DNA is CDR3 alone, 42 bases in frame from the first base. The germline V gene encodes CDR1 GTSNPN and CDR2 SVGIG (reference sequence). The TCR was taken from a male donor in good health and CMV-seronegative. The sequence links TRBV30 to TRBJ2-3, with 7 junctional bases fitting TRBD2. The specimen was PBMCs. The CDR3 region: CAWSLWDYTDTQYF. The nucleotide sequence is given as TGTGCCTGGAGTCTATGGGACTACACCGATACGCAGTATTTT.